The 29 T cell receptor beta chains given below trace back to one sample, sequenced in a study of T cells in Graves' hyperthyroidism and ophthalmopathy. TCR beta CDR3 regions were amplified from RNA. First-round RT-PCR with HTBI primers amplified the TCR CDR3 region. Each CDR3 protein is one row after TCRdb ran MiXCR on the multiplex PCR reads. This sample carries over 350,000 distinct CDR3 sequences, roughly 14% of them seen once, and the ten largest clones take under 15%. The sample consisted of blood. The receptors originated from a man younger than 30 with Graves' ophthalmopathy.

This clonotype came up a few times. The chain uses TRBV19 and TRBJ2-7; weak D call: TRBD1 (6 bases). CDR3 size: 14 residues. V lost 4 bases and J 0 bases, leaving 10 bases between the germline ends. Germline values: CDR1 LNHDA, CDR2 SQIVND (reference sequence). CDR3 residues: CASSTGQASYEQYF. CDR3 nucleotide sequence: TGTGCCAGTAGTACGGGACAAGCCTCCTACGAGCAGTACTTC.

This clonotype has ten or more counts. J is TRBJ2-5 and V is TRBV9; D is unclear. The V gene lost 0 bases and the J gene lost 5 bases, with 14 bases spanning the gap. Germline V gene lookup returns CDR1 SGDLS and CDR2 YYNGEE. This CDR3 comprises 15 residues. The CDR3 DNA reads TGTGCCAGCAGCGTAGGTCCCGCCCGGCTGGAGACCCAGTACTTC. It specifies CASSVGPARLETQYF.

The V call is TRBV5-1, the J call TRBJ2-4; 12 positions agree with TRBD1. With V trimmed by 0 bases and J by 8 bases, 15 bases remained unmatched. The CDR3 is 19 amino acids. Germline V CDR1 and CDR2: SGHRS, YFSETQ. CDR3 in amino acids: CASSLEPGTGGLLEDIQYF. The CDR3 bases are TGCGCCAGCAGCTTGGAGCCAGGGACAGGGGGCCTTCTAGAAGACATTCAGTACTTC.

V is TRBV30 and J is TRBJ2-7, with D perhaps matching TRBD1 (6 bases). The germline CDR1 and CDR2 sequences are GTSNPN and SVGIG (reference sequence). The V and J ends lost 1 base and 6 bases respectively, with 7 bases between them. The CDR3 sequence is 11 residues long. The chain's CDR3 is CAWSDRVEQYF. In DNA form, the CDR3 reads TGTGCCTGGAGTGACAGGGTCGAGCAGTACTTC.

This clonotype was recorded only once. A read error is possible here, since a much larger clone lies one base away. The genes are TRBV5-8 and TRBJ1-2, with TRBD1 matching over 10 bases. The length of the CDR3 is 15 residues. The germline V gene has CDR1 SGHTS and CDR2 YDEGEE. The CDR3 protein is CVSSWRGQGNYGYTF. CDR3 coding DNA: TGTGTCAGCAGCTGGAGGGGACAGGGGAACTATGGCTACACCTTC.

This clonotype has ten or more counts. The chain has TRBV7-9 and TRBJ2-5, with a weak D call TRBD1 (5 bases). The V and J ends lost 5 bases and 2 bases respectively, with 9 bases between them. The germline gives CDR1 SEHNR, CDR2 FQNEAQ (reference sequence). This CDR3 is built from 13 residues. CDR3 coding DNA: TGTGCCAGCAGCCAAGCAGGGCAAGAGACCCAGTACTTC. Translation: CASSQAGQETQYF.

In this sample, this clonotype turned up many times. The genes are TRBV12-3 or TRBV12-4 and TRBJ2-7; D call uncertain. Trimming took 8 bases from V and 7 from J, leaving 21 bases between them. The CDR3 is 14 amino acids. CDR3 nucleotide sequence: TGTGCCAGCTCACTCCGTCCCTTCCCGGCAGAGCAGTACTTC. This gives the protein CASSLRPFPAEQYF.

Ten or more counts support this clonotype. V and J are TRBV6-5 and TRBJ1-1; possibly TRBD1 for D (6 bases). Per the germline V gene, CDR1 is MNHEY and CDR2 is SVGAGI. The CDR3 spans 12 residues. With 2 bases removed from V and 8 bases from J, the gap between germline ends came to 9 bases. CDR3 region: CASSYGGREAFF. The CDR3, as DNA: TGTGCCAGCAGTTACGGGGGGCGGGAAGCTTTCTTT.

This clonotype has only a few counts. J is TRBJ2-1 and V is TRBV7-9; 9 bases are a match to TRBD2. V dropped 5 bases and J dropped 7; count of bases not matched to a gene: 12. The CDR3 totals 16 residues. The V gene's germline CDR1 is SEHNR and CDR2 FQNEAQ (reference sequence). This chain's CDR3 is CASSPPASGDPNEQFF. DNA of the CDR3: TGTGCCAGCAGCCCCCCCGCTAGCGGGGACCCTAATGAGCAGTTCTTC.

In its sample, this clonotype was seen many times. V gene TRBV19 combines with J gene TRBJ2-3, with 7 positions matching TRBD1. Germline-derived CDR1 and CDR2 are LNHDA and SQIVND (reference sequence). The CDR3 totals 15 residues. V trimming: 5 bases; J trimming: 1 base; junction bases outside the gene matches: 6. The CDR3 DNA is TGTGCCAGTAGTCGACAGGGCCCTGGCACAGATACGCAGTATTTT. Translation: CASSRQGPGTDTQYF.

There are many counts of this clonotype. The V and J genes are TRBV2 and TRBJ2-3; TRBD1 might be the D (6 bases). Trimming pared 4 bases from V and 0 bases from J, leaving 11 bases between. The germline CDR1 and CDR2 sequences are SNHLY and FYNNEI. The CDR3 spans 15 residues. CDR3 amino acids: CASSVRQASTDTQYF. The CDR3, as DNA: TGTGCCAGCAGTGTTAGACAGGCTAGCACAGATACGCAGTATTTT.

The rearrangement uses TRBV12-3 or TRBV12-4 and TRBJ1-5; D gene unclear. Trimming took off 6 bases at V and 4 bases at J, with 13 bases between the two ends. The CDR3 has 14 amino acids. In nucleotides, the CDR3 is TGTGCCAGCAGCCAATCGTGGGAGAATCAGCCCCAGCATTTT. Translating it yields CASSQSWENQPQHF.

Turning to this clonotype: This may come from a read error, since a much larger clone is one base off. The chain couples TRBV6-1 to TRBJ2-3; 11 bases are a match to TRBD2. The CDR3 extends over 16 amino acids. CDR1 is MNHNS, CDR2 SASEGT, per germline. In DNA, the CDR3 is TGTGCCAGCAGTACACTAGCGGGAGAATGGACAGATAAGCAGTATTTT. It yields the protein CASSTLAGEWTDKQYF.

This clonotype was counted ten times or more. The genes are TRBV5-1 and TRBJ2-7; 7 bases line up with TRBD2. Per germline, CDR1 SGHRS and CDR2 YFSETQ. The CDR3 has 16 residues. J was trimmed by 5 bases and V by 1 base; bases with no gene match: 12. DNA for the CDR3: TGCGCCAGCAGCTTGAATAGCTGGCCGGGGGGAGACGAGCAGTACTTC. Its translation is CASSLNSWPGGDEQYF. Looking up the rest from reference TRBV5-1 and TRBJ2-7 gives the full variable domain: KAGVTQTPRYLIKTRGQQVTLSCSPISGHRSVSWYQQTPGQGLQFLFEYFSETQRNKGNFPGRFSGRQFSNSRSEMNVSTLELGDSALYLCASSLNSWPGGDEQYFGPGTRLTVT.

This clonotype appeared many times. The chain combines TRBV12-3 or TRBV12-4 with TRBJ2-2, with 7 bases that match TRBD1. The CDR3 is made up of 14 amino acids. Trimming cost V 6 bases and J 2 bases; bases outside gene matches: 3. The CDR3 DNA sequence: TGTGCCAGCAGAGGGGGCGCCAACACCGGGGAGCTGTTTTTT. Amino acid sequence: CASRGGANTGELFF.

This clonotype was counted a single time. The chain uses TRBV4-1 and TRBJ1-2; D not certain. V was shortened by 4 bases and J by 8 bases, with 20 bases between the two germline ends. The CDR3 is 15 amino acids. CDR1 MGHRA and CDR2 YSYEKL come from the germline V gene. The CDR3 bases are TGCGCCAGCAGCCCCCCGTCACTGTGGGCGGGGGGCTACACCTTC. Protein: CASSPPSLWAGGYTF.

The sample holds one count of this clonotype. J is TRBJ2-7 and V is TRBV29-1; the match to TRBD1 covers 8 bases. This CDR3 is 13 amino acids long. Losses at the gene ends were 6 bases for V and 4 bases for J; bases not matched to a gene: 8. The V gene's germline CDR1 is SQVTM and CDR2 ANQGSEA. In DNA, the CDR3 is TGCAGCGTCGATCCCGGGACAGGTTACGAGCAGTACTTC. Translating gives CSVDPGTGYEQYF.

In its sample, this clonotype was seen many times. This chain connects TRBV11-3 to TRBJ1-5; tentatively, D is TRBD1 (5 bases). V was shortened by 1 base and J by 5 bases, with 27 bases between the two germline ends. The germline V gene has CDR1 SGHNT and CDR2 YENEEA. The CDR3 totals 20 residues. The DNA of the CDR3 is TGTGCCAGCAGCTTAGCTCGGACGGGACTTTTTTCTAAAGGCGATCAGCCCCAGCATTTT. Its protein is CASSLARTGLFSKGDQPQHF.

CDR3 amino acids: CAISSGRGTGELFF. The CDR3 region has the DNA TGTGCCATCTCTAGCGGTCGTGGCACCGGGGAGCTGTTTTTT. The chain carries TRBV19 and TRBJ2-2; 7 positions agree with TRBD2. The CDR3 sequence is 14 residues long. Per the germline V gene, CDR1 is LNHDA and CDR2 is SQIVND (reference sequence). The J segment lost 4 bases and the V segment lost 10 bases, leaving 9 bases of the junction unmatched. Filled out from reference TRBV19 and TRBJ2-2, the complete variable domain reads DGGITQSPKYLFRKEGQNVTLSCEQNLNHDAMYWYRQDPGQGLRLIYYSQIVNDFQKGDIAEGYSVSREKKESFPLTVTSAQKNPTAFYLCAISSGRGTGELFFGEGSRLTVL.

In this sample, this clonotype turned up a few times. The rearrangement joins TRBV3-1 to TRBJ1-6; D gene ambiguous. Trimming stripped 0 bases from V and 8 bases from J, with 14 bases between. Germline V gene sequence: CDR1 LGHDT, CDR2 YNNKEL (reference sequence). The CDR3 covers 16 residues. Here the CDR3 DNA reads TGTGCCAGCAGCCAAGATCTCCTGGGTGATCATTCACCCCTCCACTTT. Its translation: CASSQDLLGDHSPLHF.

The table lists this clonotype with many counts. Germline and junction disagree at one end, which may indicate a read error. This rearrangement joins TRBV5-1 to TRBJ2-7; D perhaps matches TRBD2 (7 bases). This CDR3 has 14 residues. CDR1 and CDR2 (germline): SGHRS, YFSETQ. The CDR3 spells CASSLRGGAYEQYF. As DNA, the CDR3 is TGTGCCAGCAGCTTGAGAGGGGGGGCCTACGAGCAGTACTTC. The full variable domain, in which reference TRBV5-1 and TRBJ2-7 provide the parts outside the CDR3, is KAGVTQTPRYLIKTRGQQVTLSCSPISGHRSVSWYQQTPGQGLQFLFEYFSETQRNKGNFPGRFSGRQFSNSRSEMNVSTLELGDSALYLCASSLRGGAYEQYFGPGTRLTVT.

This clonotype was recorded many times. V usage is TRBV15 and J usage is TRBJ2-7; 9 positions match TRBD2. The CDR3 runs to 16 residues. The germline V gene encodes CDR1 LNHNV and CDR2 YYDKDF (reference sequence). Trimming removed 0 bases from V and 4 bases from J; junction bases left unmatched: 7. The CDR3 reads CATSRDLVAGVYEQYF. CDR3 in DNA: TGTGCCACCAGCAGAGATTTAGTAGCGGGAGTGTACGAGCAGTACTTC.

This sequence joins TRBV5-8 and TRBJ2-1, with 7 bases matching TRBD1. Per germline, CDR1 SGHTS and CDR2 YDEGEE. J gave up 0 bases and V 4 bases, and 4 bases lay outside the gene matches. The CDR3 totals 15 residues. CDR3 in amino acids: CASSKDRSSYNEQFF. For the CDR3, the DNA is TGTGCCAGCAGCAAGGACAGGAGCTCCTACAATGAGCAGTTCTTC.

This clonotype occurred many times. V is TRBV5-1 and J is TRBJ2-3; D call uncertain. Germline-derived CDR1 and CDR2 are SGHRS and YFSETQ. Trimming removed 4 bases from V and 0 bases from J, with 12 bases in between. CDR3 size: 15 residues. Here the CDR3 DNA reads TGCGCCAGCAGCCCCTTTGTCCCTAGCACAGATACGCAGTATTTT. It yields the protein CASSPFVPSTDTQYF. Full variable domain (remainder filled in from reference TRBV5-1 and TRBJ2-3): KAGVTQTPRYLIKTRGQQVTLSCSPISGHRSVSWYQQTPGQGLQFLFEYFSETQRNKGNFPGRFSGRQFSNSRSEMNVSTLELGDSALYLCASSPFVPSTDTQYFGPGTRLTVL.

This CDR3 reads CASSAQGNRDSPLHF. CDR3 coding DNA: TGTGCCAGCAGTGCACAGGGTAATAGGGATTCACCCCTCCACTTT. The chain carries TRBV6-1 and TRBJ1-6; a possible D gene is TRBD1 (6 bases). Trimming removed 4 bases at V and 8 bases at J, with 15 bases between. The germline V gene has CDR1 MNHNS and CDR2 SASEGT. The CDR3 is 15 residues long.

The CDR3, as DNA: TGCGCCAGCAGCCAAGATCGGGTGCGCCACGAGCAGTACTTC. It translates to CASSQDRVRHEQYF. The chain combines TRBV4-1 with TRBJ2-7; no clear D gene. CDR1 is MGHRA, CDR2 YSYEKL, per germline. V shed 0 bases and J shed 5 bases, with 11 bases lying between them. This CDR3 region has 14 residues.

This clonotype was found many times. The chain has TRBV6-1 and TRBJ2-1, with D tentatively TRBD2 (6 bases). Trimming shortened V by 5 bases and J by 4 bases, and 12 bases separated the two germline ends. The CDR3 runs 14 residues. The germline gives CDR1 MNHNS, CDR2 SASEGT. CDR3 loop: CASSRGLPYNEQFF. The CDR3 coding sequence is TGTGCCAGCAGTCGAGGACTACCTTACAATGAGCAGTTCTTC.

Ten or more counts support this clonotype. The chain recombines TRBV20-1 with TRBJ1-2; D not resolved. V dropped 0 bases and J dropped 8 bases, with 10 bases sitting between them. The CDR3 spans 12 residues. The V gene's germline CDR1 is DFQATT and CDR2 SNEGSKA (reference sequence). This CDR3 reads CSARDMVWGYTF. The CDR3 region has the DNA TGCAGTGCTAGAGATATGGTGTGGGGCTACACCTTC.

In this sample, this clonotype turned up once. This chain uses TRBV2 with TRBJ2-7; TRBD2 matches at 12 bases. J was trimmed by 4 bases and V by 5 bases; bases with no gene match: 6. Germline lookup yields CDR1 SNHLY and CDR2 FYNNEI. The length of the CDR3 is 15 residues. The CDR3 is CASSIGLAGLYEQYF. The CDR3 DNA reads TGTGCCAGCAGTATCGGACTAGCGGGGCTTTACGAGCAGTACTTC.